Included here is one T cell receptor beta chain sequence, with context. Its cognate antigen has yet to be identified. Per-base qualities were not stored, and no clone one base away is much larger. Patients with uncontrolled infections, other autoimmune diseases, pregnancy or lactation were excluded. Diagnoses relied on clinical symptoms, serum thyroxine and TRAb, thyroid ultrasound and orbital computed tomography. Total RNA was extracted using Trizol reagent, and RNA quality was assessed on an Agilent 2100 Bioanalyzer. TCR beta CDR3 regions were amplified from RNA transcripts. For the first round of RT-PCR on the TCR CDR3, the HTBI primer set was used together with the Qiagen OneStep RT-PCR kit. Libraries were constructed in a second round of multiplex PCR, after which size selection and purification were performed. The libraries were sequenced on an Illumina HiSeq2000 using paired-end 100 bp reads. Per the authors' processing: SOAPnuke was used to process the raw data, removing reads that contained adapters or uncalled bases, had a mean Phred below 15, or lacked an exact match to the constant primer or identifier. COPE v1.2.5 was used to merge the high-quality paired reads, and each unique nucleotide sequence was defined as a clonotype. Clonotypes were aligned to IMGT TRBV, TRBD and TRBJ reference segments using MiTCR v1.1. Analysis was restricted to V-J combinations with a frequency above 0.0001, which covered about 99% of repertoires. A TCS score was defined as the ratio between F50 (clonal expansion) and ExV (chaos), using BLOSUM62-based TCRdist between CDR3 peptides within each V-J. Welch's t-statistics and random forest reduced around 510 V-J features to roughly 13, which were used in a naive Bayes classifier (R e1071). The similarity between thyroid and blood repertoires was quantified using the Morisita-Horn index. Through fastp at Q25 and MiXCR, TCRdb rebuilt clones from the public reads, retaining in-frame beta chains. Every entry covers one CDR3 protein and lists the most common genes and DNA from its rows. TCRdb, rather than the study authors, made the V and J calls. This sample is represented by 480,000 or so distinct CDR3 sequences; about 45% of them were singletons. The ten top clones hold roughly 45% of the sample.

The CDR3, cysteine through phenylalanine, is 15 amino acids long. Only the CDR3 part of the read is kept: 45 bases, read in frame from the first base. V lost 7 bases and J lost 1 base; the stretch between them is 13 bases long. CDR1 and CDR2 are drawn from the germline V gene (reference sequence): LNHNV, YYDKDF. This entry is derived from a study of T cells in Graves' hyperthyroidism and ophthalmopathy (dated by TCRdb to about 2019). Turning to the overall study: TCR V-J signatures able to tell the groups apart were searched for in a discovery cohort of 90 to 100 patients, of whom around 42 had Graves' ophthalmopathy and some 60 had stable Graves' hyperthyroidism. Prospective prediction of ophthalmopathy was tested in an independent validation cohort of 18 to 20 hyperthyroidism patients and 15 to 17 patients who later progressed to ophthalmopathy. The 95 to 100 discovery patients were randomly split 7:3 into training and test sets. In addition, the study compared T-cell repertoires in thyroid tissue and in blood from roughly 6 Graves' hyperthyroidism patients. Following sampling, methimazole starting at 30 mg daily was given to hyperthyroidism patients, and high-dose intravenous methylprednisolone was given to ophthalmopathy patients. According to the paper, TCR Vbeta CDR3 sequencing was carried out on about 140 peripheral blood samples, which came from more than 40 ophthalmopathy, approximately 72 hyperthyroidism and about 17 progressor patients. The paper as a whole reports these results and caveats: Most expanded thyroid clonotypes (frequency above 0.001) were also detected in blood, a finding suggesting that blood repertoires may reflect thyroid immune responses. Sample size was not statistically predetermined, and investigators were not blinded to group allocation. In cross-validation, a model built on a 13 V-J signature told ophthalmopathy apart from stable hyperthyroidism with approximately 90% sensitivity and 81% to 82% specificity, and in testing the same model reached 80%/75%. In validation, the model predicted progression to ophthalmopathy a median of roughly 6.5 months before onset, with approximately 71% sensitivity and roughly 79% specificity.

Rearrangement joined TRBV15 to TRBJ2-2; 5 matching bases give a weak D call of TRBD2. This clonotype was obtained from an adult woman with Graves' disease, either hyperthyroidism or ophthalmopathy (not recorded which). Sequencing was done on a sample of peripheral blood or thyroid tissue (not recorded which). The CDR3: CATKEGWRNTGELFF. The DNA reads TGTGCCACCAAAGAGGGTTGGCGGAACACCGGGGAGCTGTTTTTT.